The clone carrying this TCR beta chain was seen more than once but under ten times. Its antigen is currently unknown. The CDR3 sequence is 16 residues long. Trimming cost V 2 bases and J 2 bases, with 15 bases left between them. CDR1 is MNHEY, CDR2 SVGAGI, per germline. This entry belongs to a study of Graves' ophthalmopathy and Graves' hyperthyroidism. Study-level results: As the model predicted ophthalmopathy progression, it achieved a sensitivity of 70.59% and a specificity of around 73%.

10 ml of fresh blood yielded the PBMCs by density gradient. RNA served as the template for amplifying TCR beta CDR3 regions. Second-round multiplex PCR came after first-round RT-PCR with HTBI primers. TCRdb fed the multiplex PCR reads into MiXCR, producing one record per CDR3 protein. Seen here are 650,000 to 900,000 distinct CDR3 sequences, about 44% observed once, and the top ten hold approximately 43%. Source material: peripheral blood. J is TRBJ1-2 and V is TRBV6-5; D ambiguous. The source is an adult man with Graves' ophthalmopathy. The CDR3 region has the DNA TGTGCCAGCAGTTACGAATCGGAGCGGAAAAACTATGGCTACACCTTC. Translated, it gives CASSYESERKNYGYTF.